Listed here are 31 T cell receptor beta chains from one sample, sequenced in a study of T-cell reconstitution after alpha-beta-depleted transplantation in children. The TCRbeta library was prepared with unique molecular identifiers. TCRdb independently ran MiXCR on the PCR reads; one entry per CDR3 protein. The table records 500,000 or so distinct CDR3 sequences, more than 9.5% of them present only once. The input for sequencing was PBMCs, mostly from graft donor cells, taken 180 days after TCRalphabeta/CD19-depleted stem cell transplant. These receptors were taken from a female patient aged 2-15 years who had a stem cell transplant for aplastic anemia, so the T cells may come from the graft donor.

The rearrangement links TRBV6-1 to TRBJ2-2; TRBD2 is a possible D gene (6 bases). The CDR3 covers 16 residues. Trimming took off 4 bases at V and 0 bases at J, with 12 bases between the two ends. Germline CDR1 MNHNS, CDR2 SASEGT. This CDR3 is CASSGGVLANTGELFF. CDR3 nucleotides: TGTGCCAGCAGTGGCGGGGTGCTCGCGAACACCGGGGAGCTGTTTTTT.

V gene TRBV28 combines with J gene TRBJ1-2; D is possibly TRBD1 (5 bases). This CDR3 comprises 12 residues. V lost 7 bases to trimming and J lost 1 base, with 7 bases between them. Germline values: CDR1 MDHEN, CDR2 SYDVKM. This CDR3 reads CASTGDNYGYTF. The CDR3 coding sequence is TGTGCCAGCACGGGGGATAACTATGGCTACACCTTC.

The CDR3 sequence: CSARDLSGIYNEQFF. Here the CDR3 DNA reads TGCAGTGCTAGAGATCTGAGCGGGATATACAATGAGCAGTTCTTC. This chain connects TRBV20-1 to TRBJ2-1, with 7 bases identical to TRBD2. This CDR3 has 15 amino acids. Trimming took 0 bases from V and 4 from J; bases not matched to a gene: 6. The V gene's germline CDR1 is DFQATT and CDR2 SNEGSKA (reference sequence).

This chain connects TRBV7-9 to TRBJ2-2; D may be TRBD1 (6 bases). This CDR3 region has 14 residues. Per the germline V gene, CDR1 is SEHNR and CDR2 is FQNEAQ (reference sequence). Trimming took off 5 bases at V and 3 bases at J, with 10 bases between the two ends. The DNA for the CDR3 is TGTGCCAGCAGCGACGGACAGTACACCGGGGAGCTGTTTTTT. It is translated as CASSDGQYTGELFF.

This clonotype was seen a handful of times. This chain connects TRBV12-3 or TRBV12-4 to TRBJ1-2; perhaps TRBD1 as D (6 bases). The CDR3 runs 16 residues. V gave up 1 base and J gave up 4 bases, with 16 bases separating them. In DNA, the CDR3 is TGTGCCAGCAGTTTAGAGGAGGGGGTGGCTCTCTATGGCTACACCTTC. It specifies CASSLEEGVALYGYTF.

The V and J genes are TRBV7-2 and TRBJ1-4; D is perhaps TRBD1 (5 bases). The CDR3 spans 14 residues. The germline gives CDR1 SGHTA, CDR2 FQGNSA. The ends were cut back, 8 bases at V and 8 bases at J, with 18 bases in the middle. The CDR3 DNA reads as TGTGCCAGCGGAACCAGGGAGGGGTACGAAAAACTGTTTTTT. This translates into CASGTREGYEKLFF.

This clonotype was picked up a small number of times. This rearrangement joins TRBV7-3 to TRBJ2-3, with D uncertain. Trimming stripped 4 bases from V and 0 bases from J, with 17 bases between. CDR3 length: 17 residues. The germline V gene encodes CDR1 SGHTA and CDR2 FQGTGA. The CDR3 DNA follows: TGTGCCAGCAGCTCAAATACCGGGTTTACTAGCACAGATACGCAGTATTTT. Translated, it gives CASSSNTGFTSTDTQYF.

This clonotype was recorded a few times. The rearrangement joins TRBV5-1 to TRBJ2-3; D perhaps matches TRBD1 (6 bases). Germline V lookup: CDR1 SGHRS, CDR2 YFSETQ. The ends were cut back, 0 bases at V and 8 bases at J, with 16 bases in the middle. The CDR3 covers 15 residues. CDR3 DNA: TGCGCCAGCAGCTTGGCTTACACAGGGTCCCGTACGCAGTATTTT. Its protein product is CASSLAYTGSRTQYF.

This clonotype was detected a few times. The chain is built from TRBV27 and TRBJ1-4; no firm D call. The germline V gene has CDR1 MNHEY and CDR2 SMNVEV (reference sequence). V lost 3 bases, J lost 6 bases, and 8 bases lay in between. This CDR3 spans 13 amino acids. The CDR3 protein is CASSFREYEKLFF. The DNA of the CDR3 is TGTGCCAGCAGTTTTAGGGAATATGAAAAACTGTTTTTT.

This clonotype was seen at least ten times. J is TRBJ2-1 and V is TRBV29-1; D may be TRBD2 (5 bases). The germline CDR1 and CDR2 sequences are SQVTM and ANQGSEA. Deletions cut 5 bases from V and 4 bases from J, with 12 bases between. The CDR3 spans 13 residues. CDR3: CSVLGVYYNEQFF. CDR3 nucleotides: TGCAGCGTTTTGGGAGTTTATTACAATGAGCAGTTCTTC.

CDR3 sequence: CSAATSGKWAYNEQFF. Written as DNA, the CDR3 is TGCAGTGCGGCTACTAGCGGGAAATGGGCCTACAATGAGCAGTTCTTC. The V gene is TRBV20-1, the J gene TRBJ2-1, with TRBD2 matching over 10 bases. Germline V gene data show CDR1 as DFQATT and CDR2 as SNEGSKA (reference sequence). The CDR3 has 16 residues. With V trimmed by 6 bases and J by 2 bases, 10 bases remained unmatched.

J is TRBJ2-3 and V is TRBV7-2, with TRBD1 matching 8 bases. This CDR3 comprises 16 residues. The germline CDR1 and CDR2 sequences are SGHTA and FQGNSA. The V gene end was trimmed by 0 bases and the J gene end by 9 bases; junction bases not matched to a gene: 11. The CDR3 loop reads CASSLAGAGGAWTQYF. The CDR3 DNA follows: TGTGCCAGCAGCTTAGCGGGGGCAGGGGGCGCGTGGACGCAGTATTTT.

A word on this clonotype: Possible read error: a much larger clone is one base away. The rearrangement joins TRBV5-1 to TRBJ2-1, with 10 bases identical to TRBD2. Per the germline V gene, CDR1 is SGHRS and CDR2 is YFSETQ. The CDR3 contains 19 residues. The V segment lost 1 base and the J segment 0 bases; nucleotides outside the gene matches: 10. The CDR3 DNA reads as TGCGCCAGCAGCTTGCCTAGCGGGAGCAAAGTAATCTCCTACAATGAGCAGTTCTTC. This gives the protein CASSLPSGSKVISYNEQFF.

J is TRBJ2-1 and V is TRBV11-3, with 9 bases identical to TRBD1. CDR3 length equals 15 residues. Trimming took 1 base from V and 6 from J; bases not matched to a gene: 4. Germline loops: CDR1 SGHNT, CDR2 YENEEA. CDR3 DNA sequence: TGTGCCAGCAGCTTAGGGACAGGGGTTGCCAATGAGCAGTTCTTC. It is translated as CASSLGTGVANEQFF.

In this sample, this clonotype turned up many times. CDR3 bases: TGTGCCAGCAGTTCCGTACCTACAGGGGGCGGATCACCCCTCCACTTT. Translating it yields CASSSVPTGGGSPLHF. The chain is built from TRBV28 and TRBJ1-6; 9 bases are shared with TRBD1. The germline V gene has CDR1 MDHEN and CDR2 SYDVKM. The CDR3 loop spans 16 amino acids. Trimming cost V 4 bases and J 10 bases; bases outside gene matches: 11.

This clonotype was seen many times. V usage is TRBV29-1 and J usage is TRBJ2-1, with D uncertain. CDR1 and CDR2 (germline): SQVTM, ANQGSEA. The CDR3 runs 12 residues. V was shortened by 2 bases and J by 3 bases, with 5 bases between the two germline ends. The CDR3 DNA sequence: TGCAGCGTTGAACTGAGCTACAATGAGCAGTTCTTC. Its protein product is CSVELSYNEQFF.

V is TRBV2 and J is TRBJ1-5; 9 bases fit TRBD1. Germline loops: CDR1 SNHLY, CDR2 FYNNEI. CDR3 length equals 15 residues. The J segment lost 3 bases and the V segment lost 7 bases, leaving 7 bases of the junction unmatched. Here the CDR3 reads CASTRTGAPNQPQHF. As DNA, the CDR3 is TGTGCCAGCACTCGGACAGGGGCCCCCAATCAGCCCCAGCATTTT.

This clonotype was detected only a few times. The CDR3 DNA reads as TGTGCCAGCAGCTTTAGGGGGGATAACTATGGCTACACCTTC. It translates to CASSFRGDNYGYTF. This chain connects TRBV7-2 to TRBJ1-2; D is possibly TRBD1 (6 bases). V lost 3 bases to trimming and J lost 1 base, with 9 bases between them. Germline V gives CDR1 SGHTA, CDR2 FQGNSA. This CDR3 region has 14 residues.

V gene TRBV24-1 combines with J gene TRBJ2-1, with 12 positions matching TRBD2. V gave up 7 bases and J gave up 4 bases; unmatched junction bases: 13. CDR3 length equals 18 residues. CDR1 and CDR2 (germline): KGHDR, SFDVKD. The CDR3 region has the DNA TGTGCCACCAGCGGGACTAGCGGGTTCAAGGATCTGTACAATGAGCAGTTCTTC. Protein sequence: CATSGTSGFKDLYNEQFF.

This clonotype came up a few times. The V and J genes are TRBV11-1 and TRBJ2-1; 7 bases are shared with TRBD2. Germline CDR1 and CDR2: SGHAT and FQDESV (reference sequence). The CDR3 runs 18 residues. Trimming cost V 2 bases and J 4 bases; bases outside gene matches: 14. The CDR3 reads CASSLWAGLAENYNEQFF. As DNA, the CDR3 is TGTGCCAGCAGCTTATGGGCCGGGCTAGCGGAAAATTACAATGAGCAGTTCTTC.

This clonotype showed up just a few times. The rearrangement uses TRBV12-3 or TRBV12-4 and TRBJ1-1; 8 bases align to TRBD1. The CDR3 has 15 residues. V lost 5 bases and J lost 4; bases outside the gene matches: 9. The CDR3 loop reads CASSASGGESTEAFF. The CDR3 DNA is TGTGCCAGCAGTGCTTCAGGGGGCGAGAGCACTGAAGCTTTCTTT.

The V gene is TRBV7-3, the J gene TRBJ2-1; possibly TRBD2 for D (5 bases). The CDR3 extends over 15 amino acids. Germline lookup yields CDR1 SGHTA and CDR2 FQGTGA. Trimming cost V 3 bases and J 0 bases, with 9 bases left between them. The CDR3 sequence: CASSLASHSYNEQFF. CDR3 coding DNA: TGTGCCAGCAGCTTGGCTAGCCACTCCTACAATGAGCAGTTCTTC.

This clonotype appeared a few times. The chain couples TRBV7-2 to TRBJ1-1, with D perhaps matching TRBD1 (6 bases). The germline V and J ends were trimmed by 6 bases and 5 bases, with 19 bases remaining between them. Germline CDR1 and CDR2: SGHTA and FQGNSA. This CDR3 has 15 amino acids. CDR3 region: CASSSGGRRRTEAFF. The CDR3 region has the DNA TGTGCCAGCAGTAGCGGGGGCCGGCGAAGAACTGAAGCTTTCTTT. The variable domain in full, with the rest retrieved from reference TRBV7-2 and TRBJ1-1, is GAGVSQSPSNKVTEKGKDVELRCDPISGHTALYWYRQSLGQGLEFLIYFQGNSAPDKSGLPSDRFSAERTGGSVSTLTIQRTQQEDSAVYLCASSSGGRRRTEAFFGQGTRLTVV.

This clonotype was found a few times. This chain links TRBV5-6 with TRBJ1-1; TRBD1 might be the D (6 bases). The germline CDR1 and CDR2 sequences are SGHDT and YYEEEE. With 3 bases removed from V and 3 bases from J, the gap between germline ends came to 9 bases. The CDR3 has 13 amino acids. CDR3 nucleotide sequence: TGTGCCAGCAGCTGGGACATCTACACTGAAGCTTTCTTT. This codes for CASSWDIYTEAFF.

The gene calls are TRBV7-9 and TRBJ2-7; 7 bases fit TRBD1. J was trimmed by 7 bases and V by 5 bases; bases with no gene match: 5. Germline values: CDR1 SEHNR, CDR2 FQNEAQ (reference sequence). The CDR3 runs 12 residues. CDR3 region: CASSMDRTEQYF. In DNA, the CDR3 is TGTGCCAGCAGCATGGACAGGACGGAGCAGTACTTC.

The sample holds a few counts of this clonotype. The rearrangement joins TRBV5-1 to TRBJ2-1, with 9 bases fitting TRBD2. Per the germline V gene, CDR1 is SGHRS and CDR2 is YFSETQ. The trim removed 3 bases at V and 2 bases at J, leaving 6 bases unmatched. CDR3 length: 16 amino acids. CDR3 region: CASSSAGLAPYNEQFF. CDR3 bases: TGCGCCAGCAGCTCCGCCGGACTAGCGCCCTACAATGAGCAGTTCTTC.

This clonotype was seen more than once but under ten times. The rearrangement links TRBV3-1 to TRBJ1-4; 8 nucleotides line up with TRBD1. Germline CDR1 LGHDT, CDR2 YNNKEL (reference sequence). V lost 6 bases, J lost 8 bases, and 8 bases stayed unmatched. The CDR3 has 14 amino acids. The CDR3 DNA sequence: TGTGCCAGCAGAGACAGGGGAACCAACGAAAAACTGTTTTTT. Protein sequence: CASRDRGTNEKLFF.

The rearrangement joins TRBV27 to TRBJ1-4; D not resolved. Germline loops: CDR1 MNHEY, CDR2 SMNVEV (reference sequence). The CDR3 is made up of 16 amino acids. Deletions cut 4 bases from V and 6 bases from J, with 18 bases between. The CDR3 is CASSSRGLKAYEKLFF. CDR3 DNA: TGTGCCAGCAGTTCTCGCGGTCTCAAGGCTTATGAAAAACTGTTTTTT.

The chain has TRBV28 and TRBJ2-7, with a weak D call TRBD1 (5 bases). The CDR3 spans 14 residues. CDR1 is MDHEN and CDR2 is SYDVKM in the germline V gene. V lost 7 bases and J 6 bases, leaving 19 bases between the germline ends. The CDR3 coding sequence is TGTGCCAGCACCCTGACAGCCTCAAAAGGCGAGCAGTACTTC. Amino acid sequence: CASTLTASKGEQYF.

The chain is built from TRBV20-1 and TRBJ2-5, with D tentatively TRBD1 or TRBD2 (7 bases each). The V end lost 5 bases, the J end lost 7 bases, and 14 bases lay between the germline ends. Germline CDR1 DFQATT, CDR2 SNEGSKA (reference sequence). The CDR3 contains 12 residues. The DNA for the CDR3 is TGCAGTGCTGGGGGGGGACAGCTGACCCAGTACTTC. Encoded protein: CSAGGGQLTQYF.

This clonotype was picked up many times. The chain has TRBV5-6 and TRBJ2-3, with 8 bases lining up with TRBD2. This CDR3 comprises 17 residues. Germline values: CDR1 SGHDT, CDR2 YYEEEE. After removal of 0 bases from V and 1 base from J, the junction contained 7 bases not matched to a gene. The CDR3 DNA is TGTGCCAGCAGCTTGGTGGTTAGCGGGATGGGCACAGATACGCAGTATTTT. This gives the protein CASSLVVSGMGTDTQYF. Variable domain in full (rest from reference TRBV5-6 and TRBJ2-3): DAGVTQSPTHLIKTRGQQVTLRCSPKSGHDTVSWYQQALGQGPQFIFQYYEEEERQRGNFPDRFSGHQFPNYSSELNVNALLLGDSALYLCASSLVVSGMGTDTQYFGPGTRLTVL.